The 25 T cell receptor beta chains presented below share a single source sample, sequenced in a study. A single record per CDR3 protein comes from TCRdb applying MiXCR to the RT-PCR reads. The sample lists approximately 720,000 distinct CDR3 sequences; about 14% were seen once. Sequences were obtained from memory CD4+ T cells from blood. These receptors all stem from a female donor in good health, serving as a healthy control.

This clonotype was observed at least ten times. V usage is TRBV4-3 and J usage is TRBJ1-2; D possibly corresponds to TRBD1 (5 bases). Germline values: CDR1 LGHNA, CDR2 YSLEER. The CDR3 spans 14 residues. The V gene lost 0 bases and the J gene lost 4 bases, with 9 bases spanning the gap. CDR3 nucleotides: TGCGCCAGCAGCCAAGAGTCAGGGAGCTATGGCTACACCTTC. Its translation is CASSQESGSYGYTF.

The chain links TRBV28 to TRBJ2-1; maybe TRBD2 (5 bases). In germline, CDR1 is MDHEN, CDR2 SYDVKM. The CDR3 runs to 15 residues. Trimming stripped 2 bases from V and 14 bases from J, with 22 bases between. The CDR3 sequence: CASSLRTLPPGNEFF. Written as DNA, the CDR3 is TGTGCCAGCAGTTTAAGGACGTTACCCCCGGGGAACGAGTTCTTC. Complete variable domain (other parts from reference TRBV28 and TRBJ2-1): DVKVTQSSRYLVKRTGEKVFLECVQDMDHENMFWYRQDPGLGLRLIYFSYDVKMKEKGDIPEGYSVSREKKERFSLILESASTNQTSMYLCASSLRTLPPGNEFFGPGTRLTVL.

The chain carries TRBV6-2 or TRBV6-3 and TRBJ2-5, with TRBD1 matching 7 bases. In germline, CDR1 is MNHEY, CDR2 SVGEGT. J lost 5 bases, V lost 6 bases, and 12 bases had no gene match. This CDR3 is built from 15 residues. CDR3 in DNA: TGTGCCAGCAGCTCCTTCGACAGGGCGAGGGAGACCCAGTACTTC. This translates into CASSSFDRARETQYF.

This clonotype appeared a few times. The chain recombines TRBV12-3 or TRBV12-4 with TRBJ1-3; weak D call: TRBD1 (6 bases). This CDR3 contains 16 residues. V was pared by 8 bases and J by 2 bases, with 19 bases between. The CDR3 nucleotides are TGTGCCAGCGGACTCCTAACTAACAGGGCTGGAAACACCATATATTTT. Protein product: CASGLLTNRAGNTIYF.

This clonotype came up many times. The genes are TRBV7-9 and TRBJ2-5; 7 bases are a match to TRBD2. CDR1 and CDR2 from the germline V gene are SEHNR and FQNEAQ (reference sequence). V lost 3 bases, J lost 7 bases, and 8 bases stayed unmatched. The CDR3 has 14 residues. This CDR3 is CASSFVEASGTQYF. In nucleotides, the CDR3 is TGTGCCAGCAGCTTCGTAGAGGCTAGCGGGACCCAGTACTTC.

This clonotype was seen more than once but under ten times. The chain joins TRBV12-3 or TRBV12-4 to TRBJ1-1, with D uncertain. The CDR3 has 15 residues. Trimming cost V 0 bases and J 5 bases, with 13 bases left between them. The CDR3 region has the DNA TGTGCCAGCAGTTTAGCAGGGCGCTTGGATACTGAAGCTTTCTTT. Amino acids: CASSLAGRLDTEAFF.

V and J are TRBV12-3 or TRBV12-4 and TRBJ1-2; TRBD1 aligns across 7 bases. With 6 bases clipped from V and 7 bases from J, the junction kept 5 bases outside the gene matches. CDR3 length equals 12 residues. CDR3 nucleotides: TGTGCCAGCAGCCCACAGGGGATTGGCTACACCTTC. It encodes CASSPQGIGYTF.

This clonotype appeared many times. CDR3 region: CSASVWGRDTQYF. The CDR3 DNA reads as TGCAGTGCTAGCGTCTGGGGGCGAGATACGCAGTATTTT. This chain connects TRBV20-1 to TRBJ2-3, with TRBD1 as a possible D gene (6 bases). Germline V gene data show CDR1 as DFQATT and CDR2 as SNEGSKA (reference sequence). CDR3 length: 13 amino acids. Trimming stripped 3 bases from V and 5 bases from J, with 12 bases between.

This clonotype turned up a few times. The chain has TRBV4-3 and TRBJ2-1, with D unclear. The V end was cut by 1 base, the J end by 10 bases, with 11 bases between. The germline V gene has CDR1 LGHNA and CDR2 YSLEER. CDR3 size: 13 residues. The DNA of the CDR3 is TGCGCCAGCAGCCAAGCCGCAGCAGCCGAGCAGTTCTTC. Translated: CASSQAAAAEQFF.

This clonotype appeared many times. The chain couples TRBV7-2 to TRBJ2-1, with 10 bases fitting TRBD1. This CDR3 has 14 residues. Germline V gene data show CDR1 as SGHTA and CDR2 as FQGNSA. J lost 6 bases, V lost 5 bases, and 4 bases had no gene match. CDR3: CASSIRDRGNEQFF. Written as DNA, the CDR3 is TGTGCCAGCAGCATCCGGGACAGGGGCAATGAGCAGTTCTTC.

This clonotype was counted only a few times. The chain employs TRBV20-1 and TRBJ2-1; D possibly corresponds to TRBD2 (6 bases). The CDR3 is 12 residues long. The V end was cut by 0 bases, the J end by 15 bases, with 15 bases between. CDR1 and CDR2 from the germline V gene are DFQATT and SNEGSKA (reference sequence). CDR3 in amino acids: CSARDQPGLPFF. The CDR3 coding sequence is TGCAGTGCTAGAGATCAACCGGGACTGCCGTTCTTC.

The V and J genes are TRBV21-1 and TRBJ2-6. TRBV21-1 is marked as a pseudogene. CDR3 length: 15 residues. CDR3 region: CASSKRCPGANVLTF. The CDR3 coding sequence is TGTGCCAGCAGCAAACGTTGTCCTGGGGCCAACGTCCTGACTTTC.

The chain combines TRBV7-8 with TRBJ1-6; tentative D call: TRBD1 (5 bases). The CDR3 contains 13 residues. Germline CDR1 reads SGHVS; CDR2 reads FQNEAQ. Trimming removed 2 bases at V and 9 bases at J, with 8 bases between. CDR3 sequence reads: CASSLWDRSPLHF. The CDR3 DNA is TGTGCCAGCAGCTTATGGGACCGTTCACCCCTCCACTTT. The full variable domain, with the rest looked up from reference TRBV7-8 and TRBJ1-6, is GAGVSQSPRYKVAKRGQDVALRCDPISGHVSLFWYQQALGQGPEFLTYFQNEAQLDKSGLPSDRFFAERPEGSVSTLKIQRTQQEDSAVYLCASSLWDRSPLHFGNGTRLTVT.

This clonotype has more than one count but fewer than ten. The CDR3 sequence is CASSTALEPQHF. CDR3 nucleotide sequence: TGTGCCAGCAGTACGGCCCTGGAGCCCCAGCATTTT. This chain links TRBV27 with TRBJ1-5; D uncertain. The CDR3 has 12 amino acids. V was pared by 5 bases and J by 8 bases, with 10 bases between. Germline V gives CDR1 MNHEY, CDR2 SMNVEV (reference sequence).

In this sample, this clonotype turned up a few times. V gene TRBV6-6 combines with J gene TRBJ1-1; no definite D call. CDR3 length equals 15 residues. Trimming removed 4 bases at V and 0 bases at J, with 12 bases between. Germline V CDR1 and CDR2: MNHNY, SVGAGI (reference sequence). For the CDR3, the DNA is TGTGCCAGCAGTTTGAGGCCCCAGCTGAACACTGAAGCTTTCTTT. Protein sequence: CASSLRPQLNTEAFF.

The chain carries TRBV5-1 and TRBJ1-4, with a tentative D call TRBD1 (5 bases). V lost 3 bases and J lost 3, with 9 bases in between. The CDR3 loop spans 14 amino acids. Germline loops: CDR1 SGHRS, CDR2 YFSETQ. In DNA, the CDR3 is TGCGCCAGCAGCTCGGGACGCTCTAATGAAAAACTGTTTTTT. Its protein product is CASSSGRSNEKLFF.

This clonotype has a handful of counts. The chain joins TRBV3-1 to TRBJ2-1; 12 positions agree with TRBD2. This CDR3 spans 15 amino acids. V lost 7 bases, J lost 5 bases, and 6 bases stayed unmatched. Per germline, CDR1 LGHDT and CDR2 YNNKEL (reference sequence). The CDR3 reads CASTRTSGNHNEQFF. The CDR3 DNA sequence: TGTGCCAGCACCCGGACTAGCGGGAACCACAATGAGCAGTTCTTC.

This clonotype was detected only a few times. A read error may explain this, as a much larger clone is one base away. The CDR3 reads CAGSLNGRDPYEQYF. CDR3 coding DNA: TGTGCCGGCAGTTTAAACGGGAGAGACCCCTACGAGCAGTACTTC. V and J are TRBV27 and TRBJ2-7; D is possibly TRBD2 (6 bases). The CDR3 has 15 residues. Germline V CDR1 and CDR2: MNHEY, SMNVEV (reference sequence).

The chain is built from TRBV12-3 or TRBV12-4 and TRBJ2-1, with 8 bases fitting TRBD1. V lost 6 bases to trimming and J lost 6 bases; unmatched junction nucleotides: 10. This CDR3 is built from 15 residues. CDR3 amino acids: CASRQGAGSPNEQFF. The CDR3 nucleotides read TGTGCCAGCAGGCAGGGGGCGGGATCCCCCAATGAGCAGTTCTTC.

This clonotype was counted only a few times. The chain has TRBV7-9 and TRBJ1-1, with D possibly TRBD1 on 6 matching bases. The CDR3 runs 15 residues. Trimming removed 4 bases from V and 0 bases from J, with 12 bases in between. Germline loops: CDR1 SEHNR, CDR2 FQNEAQ (reference sequence). The CDR3 loop reads CASSSRTGLNTEAFF. The CDR3 DNA sequence: TGTGCCAGCAGCTCCCGAACAGGGCTGAACACTGAAGCTTTCTTT.

The J gene is TRBJ2-3, the V gene TRBV7-3; TRBD1 aligns across 9 bases. Germline values: CDR1 SGHTA, CDR2 FQGTGA. This CDR3 region has 16 residues. The J segment lost 5 bases and the V segment lost 5 bases, leaving 11 bases of the junction unmatched. The chain's CDR3 is CASSTSLGQGIDTQYF. In DNA form, the CDR3 reads TGTGCCAGCAGCACCTCCTTGGGACAGGGTATAGATACGCAGTATTTT. The full variable domain, in which reference TRBV7-3 and TRBJ2-3 provide the parts outside the CDR3, is GAGVSQTPSNKVTEKGKYVELRCDPISGHTALYWYRQSLGQGPEFLIYFQGTGAADDSGLPNDRFFAVRPEGSVSTLKIQRTERGDSAVYLCASSTSLGQGIDTQYFGPGTRLTVL.

In this sample, this clonotype turned up a few times. The genes are TRBV5-1 and TRBJ2-7, with a weak D call TRBD2 (5 bases). The V gene lost 3 bases and the J gene lost 3 bases, with 16 bases spanning the gap. There are 15 residues in the CDR3. Germline CDR1 reads SGHRS; CDR2 reads YFSETQ. CDR3 sequence: CASSSGNSNLYEQYF. CDR3 DNA: TGCGCCAGCAGCTCGGGGAACTCCAACCTCTACGAGCAGTACTTC.

V is TRBV28 and J is TRBJ2-5, with D uncertain. V shed 3 bases and J shed 1 base, with 9 bases lying between them. The germline gives CDR1 MDHEN, CDR2 SYDVKM. CDR3 length equals 14 residues. The CDR3: CASSLWSVQETQYF. CDR3 in DNA: TGTGCCAGCAGTTTGTGGAGCGTCCAAGAGACCCAGTACTTC.

This clonotype was recorded a few times. V usage is TRBV7-9 and J usage is TRBJ2-7; D perhaps matches TRBD1 (5 bases). Trimming shortened V by 5 bases and J by 5 bases, and 10 bases separated the two germline ends. In germline, CDR1 is SEHNR, CDR2 FQNEAQ (reference sequence). The CDR3 loop spans 12 amino acids. The CDR3 region has the DNA TGTGCCAGCAGCCCGGACAATCACGAGCAGTACTTC. Amino acids: CASSPDNHEQYF. The complete variable domain, with remaining parts taken from reference TRBV7-9 and TRBJ2-7, reads DTGVSQNPRHKITKRGQNVTFRCDPISEHNRLYWYRQTLGQGPEFLTYFQNEAQLEKSRLLSDRFSAERPKGSFSTLEIQRTEQGDSAMYLCASSPDNHEQYFGPGTRLTVT.

This clonotype was recorded many times. The chain employs TRBV24-1 and TRBJ2-5; 7 positions agree with TRBD1. The germline gives CDR1 KGHDR, CDR2 SFDVKD. This CDR3 is 13 amino acids long. The J segment lost 3 bases and the V segment lost 8 bases, leaving 5 bases of the junction unmatched. This CDR3 is CATTKGTEETQYF. DNA for the CDR3: TGTGCCACCACCAAGGGGACAGAAGAGACCCAGTACTTC.